The present T cell receptor (beta chain) was sequenced within a study of metastatic and nonmetastatic thyroid tumors. Points from the study as a whole: TCR beta diversity was reportedly significantly higher in malignant thyroid tumors than benign nodules, in blood and tumor.

Germline V gene data show CDR1 as LNHDA and CDR2 as SQIVND (reference sequence). The CDR3 length is 16 residues. V lost 6 bases, J lost 7 bases, and 12 bases stayed unmatched. This clone was recorded at least ten times. Antigen unknown. TCRdb ran MiXCR on the PCR reads. The sample lists more than 90,000 clones; approximately 12% were seen once. No patient had received any treatment before thyroid surgery. This clonotype was obtained from a female donor with papillary thyroid cancer or a benign thyroid nodule (not recorded which). Some clones in this sample may be carry-over from other donors' samples. Sequencing input: blood. This chain joins TRBV19 and TRBJ1-5, with 10 bases aligning to TRBD1. CDR3 region: CASRTAGTGVQQPQHF. CDR3 in DNA: TGTGCCAGTAGAACTGCGGGGACAGGGGTGCAACAGCCCCAGCATTTT.